This T cell receptor (beta chain) was found in a study of T-cell memory formation after mild COVID-19 (TCRdb year 2021). Study-level background: Most TCR sequence clusters were specific to one of the two donors. Longitudinal TCRalpha and TCRbeta repertoire sequencing tracked T-cell clones expanding and contracting after mild COVID-19 in two donors. Two young, previously healthy adult volunteers, one female and one male, were included in the cohort.

Instrument on record: Illumina NovaSeq 6000. Using 5'RACE with constant-segment primers, TCRalpha and TCRbeta cDNA libraries were constructed, with sample barcodes and unique molecular identifiers added in the process. Trizol reagent was used to extract RNA from every sample. Library amplification was performed in two PCR steps, and a second sample barcode and Illumina TruSeq adapters were introduced in the second step. Sequencing of the libraries was done on an Illumina NovaSeq, producing 2 x 150 bp paired-end reads. As for the original processing: The reads were demultiplexed and collapsed into UMI-guided consensus sequences using migec v1.2.7. Using mixcr v2.1.11, UMI consensuses were aligned to TRA and TRB V and J templates and then assembled into clonotypes. Clonotypes were classified as expanded or contracted when called significant by both edgeR and NoisET, with noise models trained on biological replicates. edgeR calls used a false discovery rate-adjusted p below 0.01 and a log2 fold-change threshold of 1. PCA with hierarchical clustering of max-normalized trajectories of the 1000 most abundant clonotypes was used as exploratory dynamics analysis. Each responding clone was given a CD4 or CD8 phenotype based on the CD4+ and CD8+ repertoires, which had been sequenced separately. In-frame beta chains were kept once TCRdb had trimmed the public reads at Q25 with fastp and called clones with MiXCR. One record per CDR3 amino acid sequence lists the most common genes and DNA. Here the V and J calls rest on TCRdb's processing, not on the authors' analysis. This sample gives 400,000 to 500,000 distinct CDR3 sequences in total; around 19% of them show up just once. Roughly 8.4% of the sample is held by the ten biggest clonotypes.

There are a few counts of this clonotype. Which antigen it targets is not known. No much larger clone exists at a distance of one base, and base qualities are not known. Ficoll-Paque density gradient centrifugation was the method used to isolate PBMCs. CDR1 and CDR2 were assigned from the germline V gene (reference sequence) as SGHKS and YYEKEE. Trimming removed 4 bases from V and 4 bases from J; the gene matches leave 8 bases unexplained. CDR3 length: 15 amino acids, cysteine to phenylalanine. Here the CDR3 DNA is all that survives: 45 bases in frame from base 1. Findings and caveats that apply to the study as a whole: Contracting CD4+ clones were located mainly in the CM and EM memory subsets, whereas CD8+ clones were found to be enriched in EMRA. The study included only a couple of mild cases, and larger cohorts that include severe cases with pre-infection samples were judged to be necessary. Some responding clones were found in pre-infection memory, which suggests that pre-existing cross-reactive memory T cells took part in the SARS-CoV-2 response. The second-wave clones that peaked on day 37 were not confirmed to be SARS-CoV-2 specific. Balanced CD4/CD8 phenotypes were observed for clones contracting from day 15 to 85, whereas a bias towards CD4+ was observed for a second wave of clones expanding from day 15 to 37.

The chain is encoded by TRBV5-5 joined to TRBJ1-1, with TRBD1 matching 9 junction bases. This receptor was taken from an adult woman who had mild COVID-19 (a few samples of this study predate the infection). The sample titles of this study are shuffled in the database, so cell type and time point are left out; the donor was told from shared clones. Specimen: PBMCs or a T cell subset sorted from them (not recorded which). The CDR3 loop reads CASSPGTGLATEAFF. In nucleotide form, the sequence is TGTGCCAGCAGCCCGGGGACAGGGCTGGCCACTGAAGCTTTCTTT.